Listed below are T cell receptor beta chains from one sample, sequenced in a study of PD-1 blockade in classical Hodgkin lymphoma. Assay used: immunoSEQ multiplex PCR; TCRdb lists only in-frame clones, some missing. The repertoire holds fewer than 45,000 clones, with about 86% as singletons. Sequencing was performed on peripheral blood mononuclear cells (PBMCs), taken before the second cycle of nivolumab. The receptors derive from a human donor with classical Hodgkin lymphoma. CDR3s include the opening cysteine and the closing phenylalanine or tryptophan. D genes are given only for firm matches. Clone size appears in some rows only: once, few, many, or a class for an expanded clone.

V: TRBV7-9; size: NA; J: TRBJ2-1; D: TRBD2; DNA: TGTGCCAGCAGCCCCTTGAGCGGGAGCTCCTACAATGAGCAGTTCTTC; CDR3: CASSPLSGSSYNEQFF
V: TRBV6-1; size: NA; J: TRBJ1-5; D: TRBD1; DNA: TGTGCCAGCAGTGAATCCGGGGACAGGCAGCCCCAGCATTTT; CDR3: CASSESGDRQPQHF
V: TRBV6-6; size: NA; J: TRBJ2-7; D: NA; DNA: TGTGCCAGCAGCTGGGACGTATCACGGGACGAGCAGTACTTC; CDR3: CASSWDVSRDEQYF
V: TRBV14; size: NA; J: TRBJ2-7; D: TRBD1; DNA: TGTGCCAGTGCCGGGACAGGGTACGAGCAGTACTTC; CDR3: CASAGTGYEQYF
V: TRBV27; size: NA; J: TRBJ2-1; D: TRBD2; DNA: TGTGCCAGCAGTTTACAGCGGGGCCCTTACAATGAGCAGTTCTTC; CDR3: CASSLQRGPYNEQFF
V: TRBV27; size: NA; J: TRBJ1-5; D: NA; DNA: TGTGCCAGCAGTTTAAGGCAGGGCGGTCAGCCCCAGCATTTT; CDR3: CASSLRQGGQPQHF
V: TRBV25-1; size: few; J: TRBJ2-7; D: NA; DNA: TGTGCCAGCAGTGAAGGTAGGATCAGGGGCCACGAGCAGTACTTC; CDR3: CASSEGRIRGHEQYF
V: TRBV5-4; size: medium-sized; J: TRBJ1-2; D: NA; DNA: TGTGCCAGCAGGTCCGTCGGGGGCTATGGCTACACCTTC; CDR3: CASRSVGGYGYTF
V: TRBV2; size: NA; J: TRBJ1-2; D: NA; DNA: TGTGCCAGCAGTGAATATCAGGGGAAGGGCTATGGCTACACCTTC; CDR3: CASSEYQGKGYGYTF
V: TRBV6-1; size: NA; J: TRBJ2-3; D: NA; DNA: TGTGCCAGCAGTAGCTCCAGGGTTGGCACAGATACGCAGTATTTT; CDR3: CASSSSRVGTDTQYF
V: TRBV21-1; size: once; J: TRBJ2-7; D: NA; DNA: TGTGCCAGCAGCAAGGTAACTAGCGGGCACTTGGGAGAGCAGTACTTC; CDR3: CASSKVTSGHLGEQYF
V: TRBV28; size: NA; J: TRBJ2-5; D: TRBD2; DNA: TGTGCCAGCAGCCCATTTCTTCCTAGGGTGCGGCGGGAGGGCCTCGGAGAGACCCAGTACTTC; CDR3: CASSPFLPRVRREGLGETQYF
V: TRBV7-9; size: NA; J: TRBJ2-5; D: TRBD1; DNA: TGTGCCAGCAGCGCGGGGACAGGGGGTAAAGAGACCCAGTACTTC; CDR3: CASSAGTGGKETQYF
V: TRBV2; size: NA; J: TRBJ2-7; D: TRBD1; DNA: TGTGCCAGCAGCGTGCTCGTGGGACAGGGGGGCTACGAGCAGTACTTC; CDR3: CASSVLVGQGGYEQYF
V: TRBV2; size: NA; J: TRBJ1-1; D: NA; DNA: TGTGCCAGCAGGGAACAGGGTAACCAGAACACTGAAGCTTTCTTT; CDR3: CASREQGNQNTEAFF
V: TRBV5-1; size: NA; J: TRBJ1-4; D: NA; DNA: TGCGCCAGCAGCTTGACAGGGATGCTGGGTGAAAAACTGTTTTTT; CDR3: CASSLTGMLGEKLFF
V: TRBV7-2; size: NA; J: TRBJ1-1; D: NA; DNA: TGTGCCAGCACCTCCCAAGCGGAGGTGAACACTGAAGCTTTCTTT; CDR3: CASTSQAEVNTEAFF
V: TRBV6-6; size: NA; J: TRBJ1-5; D: NA; DNA: TGTGCCAGCACCCAGAGGGGAAGCAATCAGCCCCAGCATTTT; CDR3: CASTQRGSNQPQHF
V: TRBV7-8; size: NA; J: TRBJ1-1; D: NA; DNA: TGTGCCAGCAGCCACGGGCGTGGGGGGGCTCTGATTGGGGCTGAAGCTTTCTTT; CDR3: CASSHGRGGALIGAEAFF
V: TRBV7-8; size: NA; J: TRBJ2-5; D: TRBD2; DNA: TGTGCCAGCAGCAGTGGGGACCTAGCGGGGGGGCAAGAGACCCAGTACTTC; CDR3: CASSSGDLAGGQETQYF
V: TRBV5-6; size: NA; J: TRBJ1-1; D: NA; DNA: TGTGCCAGCAGCTTGGTGGGTAACCCCGAGGGAAATGGTGAAGCTTTCTTT; CDR3: CASSLVGNPEGNGEAFF
V: TRBV10-3; size: NA; J: TRBJ2-7; D: TRBD1; DNA: TGTGCCATCGGACAGGGCATCTACGAGCAGTACTTC; CDR3: CAIGQGIYEQYF
V: TRBV18; size: NA; J: TRBJ2-3; D: NA; DNA: TGTGCCAGCTCACCAGTTCTACAGACCAACACAGATACGCAGTATTTT; CDR3: CASSPVLQTNTDTQYF
V: TRBV7-2; size: NA; J: TRBJ2-7; D: TRBD1; DNA: TGTGCCAGCAGCTTAATGACAGGGTCCTACGAGCAGTACTTC; CDR3: CASSLMTGSYEQYF
V: TRBV7-9; size: once; J: TRBJ2-2; D: NA; DNA: TGTGCCAGCAGCTTAGCCGGGTTCGGCACCGGGGAGCTGTTTTTT; CDR3: CASSLAGFGTGELFF
V: TRBV5-1; size: NA; J: TRBJ2-5; D: NA; DNA: TGCGCCAGCAGCCACTCGGGGCTTGGGGAGACCCAGTACTTC; CDR3: CASSHSGLGETQYF
V: TRBV5-5; size: NA; J: TRBJ1-1; D: NA; DNA: TGTGCCAGCAGGCGGGATCTGAACACTGAAGCTTTCTTT; CDR3: CASRRDLNTEAFF
V: TRBV2; size: NA; J: TRBJ2-2; D: NA; DNA: TGTGCCAGCAGTAGGGTCACCGGGGAGCTGTTTTTT; CDR3: CASSRVTGELFF
V: TRBV15; size: NA; J: TRBJ1-5; D: NA; DNA: TGTGCCACCAGCAGAGATCATGGGGGAGGGAATCAGCCCCAGCATTTT; CDR3: CATSRDHGGGNQPQHF
V: TRBV5-4; size: NA; J: TRBJ2-7; D: TRBD1; DNA: TGTGCCAGCAGCTCCCGGACAGGGAGATTACACGAGCAGTACTTC; CDR3: CASSSRTGRLHEQYF
V: TRBV19; size: NA; J: TRBJ2-6; D: NA; DNA: TGTGCCAGTAGTATTAAGGGCTCTGGGGCCAACGTCCTGACTTTC; CDR3: CASSIKGSGANVLTF
V: TRBV15; size: once; J: TRBJ1-6; D: NA; DNA: TGTGCCACCAGCATTCTACGGGGTAACAATTCACCCCTCCACTTT; CDR3: CATSILRGNNSPLHF
V: TRBV19; size: NA; J: TRBJ2-3; D: NA; DNA: TGTGCCAGTAGTATACTGTCGAGCGGATTCACAGATACGCAGTATTTT; CDR3: CASSILSSGFTDTQYF
V: TRBV7-2; size: NA; J: TRBJ2-5; D: NA; DNA: TGTGCCAGCAGCTTAGCGCGGATAGCCTTTGAGACCCAGTACTTC; CDR3: CASSLARIAFETQYF
V: TRBV7-7; size: NA; J: TRBJ2-5; D: NA; DNA: TGTGCTAGCAGCTCCAGTGCTGGGCGACAAGAGACCCAGTACTTC; CDR3: CASSSSAGRQETQYF
V: TRBV9; size: NA; J: TRBJ2-7; D: TRBD2; DNA: TGTGCCAGCAGCGCCCCCGGGACTAGTATCTACGAGCAGTACTTC; CDR3: CASSAPGTSIYEQYF
V: TRBV14; size: NA; J: TRBJ2-5; D: NA; DNA: TGTGCCAGCAGCCCCAAACTAGTGTCCGAGACCCAGTACTTC; CDR3: CASSPKLVSETQYF
V: TRBV5-6; size: NA; J: TRBJ1-4; D: NA; DNA: TGTGCCAGCAGCTTGCTGGGAGCTTCGAATGAAAAACTGTTTTTT; CDR3: CASSLLGASNEKLFF
V: TRBV6-5; size: NA; J: TRBJ1-1; D: NA; DNA: TGTGCCAGCAGTTACCAGGGCAGCAACACTGAAGCTTTCTTT; CDR3: CASSYQGSNTEAFF
V: TRBV5-4; size: NA; J: TRBJ2-5; D: TRBD1; DNA: TGTGCCAGCAGCACGGGGACAGCCCAAGAGACCCAGTACTTC; CDR3: CASSTGTAQETQYF
V: TRBV28; size: NA; J: TRBJ1-4; D: TRBD1; DNA: TGTGCCAGCACCAGTACGCCAGGGGGCCGCGAAAAACTGTTTTTT; CDR3: CASTSTPGGREKLFF
V: TRBV5-1; size: once; J: TRBJ2-2; D: NA; DNA: TGCGCCAGCAGCTCAACCGGGACCCAAGGAAGTGGCGGGGAGCTGTTTTTT; CDR3: CASSSTGTQGSGGELFF
V: TRBV27; size: NA; J: TRBJ2-3; D: NA; DNA: TGTGCCAGCAGTTTATCTCCGGCTAGGACGAGCACAGATACGCAGTATTTT; CDR3: CASSLSPARTSTDTQYF
V: TRBV6-5; size: NA; J: TRBJ1-2; D: NA; DNA: TGTGCCAGCAAGGACGGTCCAGCTAACTATGGCTACACCTTC; CDR3: CASKDGPANYGYTF
V: TRBV18; size: NA; J: TRBJ2-1; D: TRBD2; DNA: TGTGCCAGCTCACCACCAAGCGGGAGAGGGAATGAGCAGTTCTTC; CDR3: CASSPPSGRGNEQFF
V: TRBV28; size: NA; J: TRBJ1-1; D: NA; DNA: TGTGCCAGCAGAAGCCGCGGGGCGGGCACTGAAGCTTTCTTT; CDR3: CASRSRGAGTEAFF
V: TRBV10-3; size: NA; J: TRBJ1-5; D: NA; DNA: TGTGCCACCAGAGCGTGGGACCATAATCAGCCCCAGCATTTT; CDR3: CATRAWDHNQPQHF